This TCR beta chain appears in the sequencing data of a study of beta chain features in type 1 diabetes. Overall study context: Sorted cells, 90 million to 130 million in number, were examined across all samples. General study findings and limits: VDJ junctions sequenced from type 1 diabetes patients showed fewer insertions and more deletions. Significant though moderate, a shortening of TCRB CDR3s appeared in all four CD4+ subsets of Type 1 diabetes patients.

This clone was found a few times. Its matching antigen is unknown. The length of the CDR3 is 16 residues. The germline V gene encodes CDR1 SGDLS and CDR2 YYNGEE. Trimming took 3 bases from V and 5 from J; bases not matched to a gene: 14. Expressed TCRB transcripts were sequenced, since all the RNA that had been isolated was reverse transcribed. Using immunoSEQ multiplex PCR, the repertoire was profiled, and TCRdb retains in-frame clones only, with some absent. In the table there are more than 300,000 clones, over 10% of which are singletons. V usage is TRBV9 and J usage is TRBJ2-7, with 7 bases identical to TRBD1. This clonotype originated in a man aged 18 to 29 in good health. The specimen sequenced was naive CD4+ T cells from blood. The CDR3, as DNA: TGTGCCAGCAGCGCTCGGACAGGAATGGCGAGCGACGAGCAGTACTTC. Protein sequence: CASSARTGMASDEQYF.